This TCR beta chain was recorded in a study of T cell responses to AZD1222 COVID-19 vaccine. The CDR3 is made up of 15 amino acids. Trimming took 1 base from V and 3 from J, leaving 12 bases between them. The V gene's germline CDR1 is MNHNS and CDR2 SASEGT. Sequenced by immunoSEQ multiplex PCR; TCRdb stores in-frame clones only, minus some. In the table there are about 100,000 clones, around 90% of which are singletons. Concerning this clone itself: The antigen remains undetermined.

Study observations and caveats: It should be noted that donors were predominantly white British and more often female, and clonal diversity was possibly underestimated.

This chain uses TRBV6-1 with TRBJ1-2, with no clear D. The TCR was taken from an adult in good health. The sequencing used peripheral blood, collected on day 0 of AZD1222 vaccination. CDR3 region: CASSEGTAVYYGYTF. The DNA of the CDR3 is TGTGCCAGCAGTGAAGGAACGGCCGTGTACTATGGCTACACCTTC.